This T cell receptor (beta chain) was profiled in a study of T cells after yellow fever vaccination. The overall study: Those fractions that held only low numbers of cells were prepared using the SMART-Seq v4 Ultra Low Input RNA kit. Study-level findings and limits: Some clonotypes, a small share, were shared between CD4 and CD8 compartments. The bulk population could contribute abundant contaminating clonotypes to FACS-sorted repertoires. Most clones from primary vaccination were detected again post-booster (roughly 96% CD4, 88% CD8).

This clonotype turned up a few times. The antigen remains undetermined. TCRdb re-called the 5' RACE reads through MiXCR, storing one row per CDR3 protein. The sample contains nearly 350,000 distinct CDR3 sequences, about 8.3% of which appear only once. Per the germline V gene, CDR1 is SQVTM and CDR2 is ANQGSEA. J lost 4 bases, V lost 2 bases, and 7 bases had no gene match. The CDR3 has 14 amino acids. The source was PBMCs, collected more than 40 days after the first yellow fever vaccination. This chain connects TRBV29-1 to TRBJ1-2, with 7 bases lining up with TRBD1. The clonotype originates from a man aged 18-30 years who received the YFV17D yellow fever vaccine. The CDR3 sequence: CSVESGQDLYGYTF. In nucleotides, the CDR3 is TGCAGCGTTGAATCCGGACAGGACCTCTATGGCTACACCTTC.